This T cell receptor (beta chain) was captured in a study of blood T cell repertoires in COVID-19. Looking at the study overall: Whether acute or convalescent, the COVID-19 samples came from the United States, Italy and Spain. PBMCs, B-cell-depleted T cells, or T cells provided the cDNA or gDNA that made up the material.

In the authors' workflow: Reference gene primer amplification in the assay estimated nucleated cell counts. Profiled with immunoSEQ multiplex PCR; TCRdb holds only in-frame clones, not every one. V, J and clone size derive from that table, while D and trimming were established from the DNA sequence. The sample shows about 190,000 clones, more than 85% of them seen only once. Source material: peripheral blood. The receptor was derived from a man between 70 and 80 years old with active or convalescent COVID-19.

The CDR3 DNA sequence: TGTGCCAGCCTAACCGCAGGGGCACAGAACACTGAAGCTTTCTTT. It specifies CASLTAGAQNTEAFF. This chain uses TRBV28 with TRBJ1-1; possible D gene TRBD1, 6 bases. V was pared by 8 bases and J by 1 base, with 17 bases between. This CDR3 has 15 residues. Germline lookup yields CDR1 MDHEN and CDR2 SYDVKM.